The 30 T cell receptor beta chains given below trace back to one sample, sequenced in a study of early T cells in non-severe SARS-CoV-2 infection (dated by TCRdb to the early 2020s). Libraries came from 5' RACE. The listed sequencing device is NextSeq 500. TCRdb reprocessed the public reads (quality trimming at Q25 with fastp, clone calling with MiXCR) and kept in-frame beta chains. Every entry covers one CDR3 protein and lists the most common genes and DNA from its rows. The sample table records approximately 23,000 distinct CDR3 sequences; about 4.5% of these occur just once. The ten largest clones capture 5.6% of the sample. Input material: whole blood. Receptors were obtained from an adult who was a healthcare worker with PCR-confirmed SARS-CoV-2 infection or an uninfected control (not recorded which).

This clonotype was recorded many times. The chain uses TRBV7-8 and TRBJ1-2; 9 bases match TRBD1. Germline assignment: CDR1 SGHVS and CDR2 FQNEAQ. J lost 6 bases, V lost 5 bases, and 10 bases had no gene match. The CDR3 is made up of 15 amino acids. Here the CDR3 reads CASSPPGQGLDGYTF. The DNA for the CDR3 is TGTGCCAGCAGCCCCCCGGGACAGGGTCTGGATGGCTACACCTTC.

CDR3 sequence: CASSLGDRDRGNIQYF. The CDR3 DNA follows: TGTGCCAGCAGTTTAGGGGACCGGGACAGGGGAAACATTCAGTACTTC. V gene TRBV28 combines with J gene TRBJ2-4; TRBD1 matches at 10 bases. This CDR3 region has 16 residues. Trimming took 2 bases from V and 6 from J; bases not matched to a gene: 7. Germline V lookup: CDR1 MDHEN, CDR2 SYDVKM. The whole variable domain, filled in from reference TRBV28 and TRBJ2-4, reads DVKVTQSSRYLVKRTGEKVFLECVQDMDHENMFWYRQDPGLGLRLIYFSYDVKMKEKGDIPEGYSVSREKKERFSLILESASTNQTSMYLCASSLGDRDRGNIQYFGAGTRLSVL.

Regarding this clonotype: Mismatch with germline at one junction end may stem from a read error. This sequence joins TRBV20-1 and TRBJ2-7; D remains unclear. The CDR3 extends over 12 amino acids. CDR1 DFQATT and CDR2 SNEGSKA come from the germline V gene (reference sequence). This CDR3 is CSARDKGPKHAF. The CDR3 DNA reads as TGCAGTGCTAGAGATAAGGGTCCCAAGCATGCCTTC.

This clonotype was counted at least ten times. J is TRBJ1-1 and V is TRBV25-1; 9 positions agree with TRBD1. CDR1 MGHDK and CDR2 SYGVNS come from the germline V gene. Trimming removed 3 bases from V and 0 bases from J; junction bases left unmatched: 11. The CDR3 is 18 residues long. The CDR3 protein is CASSENRGPGGMNTEAFF. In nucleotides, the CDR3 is TGTGCCAGCAGTGAGAACAGGGGGCCGGGTGGGATGAACACTGAAGCTTTCTTT.

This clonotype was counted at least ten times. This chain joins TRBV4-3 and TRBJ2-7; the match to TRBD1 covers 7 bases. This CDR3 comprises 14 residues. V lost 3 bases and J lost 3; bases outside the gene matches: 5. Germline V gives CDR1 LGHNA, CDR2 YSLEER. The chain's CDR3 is CASSQTGNLYEQYF. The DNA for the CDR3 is TGCGCCAGCAGCCAGACAGGGAACCTCTACGAGCAGTACTTC.

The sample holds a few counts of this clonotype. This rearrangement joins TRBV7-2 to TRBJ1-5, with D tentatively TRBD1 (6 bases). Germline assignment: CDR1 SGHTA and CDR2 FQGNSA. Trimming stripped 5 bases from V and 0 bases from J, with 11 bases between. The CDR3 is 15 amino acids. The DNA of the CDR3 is TGTGCCAGCAGCCCAGGGGCCATTAGCAATCAGCCCCAGCATTTT. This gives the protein CASSPGAISNQPQHF.

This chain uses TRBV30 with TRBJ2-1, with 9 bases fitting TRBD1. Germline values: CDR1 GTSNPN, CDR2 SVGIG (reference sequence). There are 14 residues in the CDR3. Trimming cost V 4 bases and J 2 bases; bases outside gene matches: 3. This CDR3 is CAWMYRGPYNEQFF. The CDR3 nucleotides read TGTGCCTGGATGTACAGGGGGCCCTACAATGAGCAGTTCTTC. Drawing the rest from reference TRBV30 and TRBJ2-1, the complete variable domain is SQTIHQWPATLVQPVGSPLSLECTVEGTSNPNLYWYRQAAGRGLQLLFYSVGIGQISSEVPQNLSASRPQDRQFILSSKKLLLSDSGFYLCAWMYRGPYNEQFFGPGTRLTVL.

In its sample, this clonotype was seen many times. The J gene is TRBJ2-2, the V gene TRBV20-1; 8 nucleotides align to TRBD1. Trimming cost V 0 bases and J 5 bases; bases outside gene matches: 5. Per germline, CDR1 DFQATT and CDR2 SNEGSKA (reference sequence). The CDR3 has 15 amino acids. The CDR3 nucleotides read TGCAGTGCTAGAGATTTCGACAGGGGAACCGGGGAGCTGTTTTTT. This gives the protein CSARDFDRGTGELFF.

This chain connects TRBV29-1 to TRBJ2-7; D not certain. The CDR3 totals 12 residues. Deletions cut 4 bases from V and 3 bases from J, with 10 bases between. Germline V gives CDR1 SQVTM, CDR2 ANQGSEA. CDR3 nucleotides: TGCAGCGTTGGGGTTTCGATCTACGAGCAGTACTTC. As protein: CSVGVSIYEQYF.

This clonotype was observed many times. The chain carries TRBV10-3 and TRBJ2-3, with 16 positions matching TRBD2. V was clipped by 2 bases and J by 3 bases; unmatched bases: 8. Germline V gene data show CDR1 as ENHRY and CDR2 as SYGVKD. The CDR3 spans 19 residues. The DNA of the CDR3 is TGTGCCATCAGTGAGCTGGGACTAGCGGGGGGGCCACGGACAGATACGCAGTATTTT. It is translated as CAISELGLAGGPRTDTQYF.

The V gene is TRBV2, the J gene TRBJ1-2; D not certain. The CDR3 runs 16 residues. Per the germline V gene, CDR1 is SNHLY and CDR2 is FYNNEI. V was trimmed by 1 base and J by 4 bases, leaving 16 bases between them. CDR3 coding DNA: TGTGCCAGCAGTGAAGAGAGGGAGGCCCTTGGCTATGGCTACACCTTC. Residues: CASSEEREALGYGYTF.

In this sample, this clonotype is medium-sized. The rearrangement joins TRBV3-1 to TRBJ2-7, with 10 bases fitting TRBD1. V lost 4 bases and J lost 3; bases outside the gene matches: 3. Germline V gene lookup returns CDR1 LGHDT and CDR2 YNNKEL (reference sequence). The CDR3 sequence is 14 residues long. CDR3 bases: TGTGCCAGCAGCCTCCGGGACAGGGGCTACGAGCAGTACTTC. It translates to CASSLRDRGYEQYF.

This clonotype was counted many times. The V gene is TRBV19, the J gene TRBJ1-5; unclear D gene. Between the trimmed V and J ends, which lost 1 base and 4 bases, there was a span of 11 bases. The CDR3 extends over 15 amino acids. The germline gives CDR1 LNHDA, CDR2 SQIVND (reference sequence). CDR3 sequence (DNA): TGTGCCAGTAGTATAGGATCGGGGAGTAATCAGCCCCAGCATTTT. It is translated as CASSIGSGSNQPQHF. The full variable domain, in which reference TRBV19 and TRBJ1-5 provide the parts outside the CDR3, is DGGITQSPKYLFRKEGQNVTLSCEQNLNHDAMYWYRQDPGQGLRLIYYSQIVNDFQKGDIAEGYSVSREKKESFPLTVTSAQKNPTAFYLCASSIGSGSNQPQHFGDGTRLSIL.

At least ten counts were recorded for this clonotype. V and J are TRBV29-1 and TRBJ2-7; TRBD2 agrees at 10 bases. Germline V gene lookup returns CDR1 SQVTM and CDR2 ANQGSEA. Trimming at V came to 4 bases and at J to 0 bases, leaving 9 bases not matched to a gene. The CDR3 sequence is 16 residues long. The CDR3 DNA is TGCAGCGTTGGACGCCCTAGCGGGGGTGTCTCCTACGAGCAGTACTTC. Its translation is CSVGRPSGGVSYEQYF.

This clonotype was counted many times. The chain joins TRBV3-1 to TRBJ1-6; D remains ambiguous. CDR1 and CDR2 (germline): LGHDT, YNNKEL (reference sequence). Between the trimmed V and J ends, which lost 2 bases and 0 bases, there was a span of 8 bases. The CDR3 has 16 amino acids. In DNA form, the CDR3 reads TGTGCCAGCAGCCAAACCTTTAGCTCCTATAATTCACCCCTCCACTTT. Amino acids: CASSQTFSSYNSPLHF.

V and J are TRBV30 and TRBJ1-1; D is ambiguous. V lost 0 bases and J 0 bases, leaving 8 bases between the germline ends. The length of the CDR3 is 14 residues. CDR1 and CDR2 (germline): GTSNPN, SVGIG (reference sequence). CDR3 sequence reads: CAWSVLRVNTEAFF. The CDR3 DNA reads TGTGCCTGGAGTGTGCTCAGAGTGAACACTGAAGCTTTCTTT.

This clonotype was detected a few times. The CDR3 sequence: CASLLDRGPGELFF. CDR3 sequence (DNA): TGTGCCAGTCTGCTGGACAGGGGTCCCGGGGAGCTGTTTTTT. This chain links TRBV19 with TRBJ2-2, with 9 bases that match TRBD1. The V gene's germline CDR1 is LNHDA and CDR2 SQIVND (reference sequence). This CDR3 is built from 14 residues. Germline trimming cut 8 bases from V and 6 bases from J; bases unmatched to any gene: 7.

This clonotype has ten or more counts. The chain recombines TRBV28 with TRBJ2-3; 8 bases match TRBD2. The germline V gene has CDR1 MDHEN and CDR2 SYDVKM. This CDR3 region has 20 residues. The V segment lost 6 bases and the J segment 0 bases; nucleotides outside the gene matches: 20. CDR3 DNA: TGTGCCAGCAGGCCGACGCTTACTAGCGGCCTAGGGCCTAGCACAGATACGCAGTATTTT. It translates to CASRPTLTSGLGPSTDTQYF.

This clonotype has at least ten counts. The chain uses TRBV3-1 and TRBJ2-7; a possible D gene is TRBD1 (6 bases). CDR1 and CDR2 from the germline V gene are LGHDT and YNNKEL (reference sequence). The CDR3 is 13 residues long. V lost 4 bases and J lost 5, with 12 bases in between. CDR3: CASSRGQPHEQYF. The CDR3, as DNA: TGTGCCAGCAGCCGAGGACAGCCCCACGAGCAGTACTTC.

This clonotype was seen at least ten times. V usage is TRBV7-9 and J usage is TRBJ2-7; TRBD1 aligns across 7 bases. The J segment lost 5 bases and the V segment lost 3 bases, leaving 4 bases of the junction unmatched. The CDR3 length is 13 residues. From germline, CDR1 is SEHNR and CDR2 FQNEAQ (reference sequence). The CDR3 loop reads CASSFGTADEQYF. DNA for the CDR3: TGTGCCAGCAGCTTTGGGACAGCGGACGAGCAGTACTTC. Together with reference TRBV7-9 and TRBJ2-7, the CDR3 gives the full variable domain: DTGVSQNPRHKITKRGQNVTFRCDPISEHNRLYWYRQTLGQGPEFLTYFQNEAQLEKSRLLSDRFSAERPKGSFSTLEIQRTEQGDSAMYLCASSFGTADEQYFGPGTRLTVT.

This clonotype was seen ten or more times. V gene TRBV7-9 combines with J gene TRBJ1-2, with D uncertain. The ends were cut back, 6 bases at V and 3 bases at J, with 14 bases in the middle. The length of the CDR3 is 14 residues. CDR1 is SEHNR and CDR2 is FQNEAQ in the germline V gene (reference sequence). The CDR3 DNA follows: TGTGCCAGCAGAAGGAAGGGCCTAGACTATGGCTACACCTTC. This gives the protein CASRRKGLDYGYTF.

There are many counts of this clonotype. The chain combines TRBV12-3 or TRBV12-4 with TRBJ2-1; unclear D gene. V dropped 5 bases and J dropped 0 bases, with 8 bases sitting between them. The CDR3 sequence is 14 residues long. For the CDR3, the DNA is TGTGCCAGCAGTCAGACTCCCTCCTACAATGAGCAGTTCTTC. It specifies CASSQTPSYNEQFF.

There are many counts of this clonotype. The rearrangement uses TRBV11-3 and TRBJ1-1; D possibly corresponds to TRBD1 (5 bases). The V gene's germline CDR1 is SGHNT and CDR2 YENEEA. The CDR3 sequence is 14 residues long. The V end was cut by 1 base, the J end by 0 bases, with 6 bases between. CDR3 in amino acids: CASSLAGLNTEAFF. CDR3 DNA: TGTGCCAGCAGCTTAGCAGGGTTGAACACTGAAGCTTTCTTT.

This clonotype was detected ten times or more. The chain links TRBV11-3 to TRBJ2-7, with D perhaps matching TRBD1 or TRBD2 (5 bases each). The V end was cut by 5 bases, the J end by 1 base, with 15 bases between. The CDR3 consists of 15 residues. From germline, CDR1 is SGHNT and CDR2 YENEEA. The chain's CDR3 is CASSMTGTLSYEQYF. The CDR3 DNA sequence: TGTGCCAGCAGCATGACCGGGACGTTGTCCTACGAGCAGTACTTC.

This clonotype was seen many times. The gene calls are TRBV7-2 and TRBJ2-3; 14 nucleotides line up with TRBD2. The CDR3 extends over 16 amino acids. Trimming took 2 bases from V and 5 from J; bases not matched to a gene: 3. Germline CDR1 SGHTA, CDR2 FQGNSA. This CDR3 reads CASSLRLAGGIDTQYF. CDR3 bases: TGTGCCAGCAGCTTAAGACTAGCGGGGGGGATAGATACGCAGTATTTT.

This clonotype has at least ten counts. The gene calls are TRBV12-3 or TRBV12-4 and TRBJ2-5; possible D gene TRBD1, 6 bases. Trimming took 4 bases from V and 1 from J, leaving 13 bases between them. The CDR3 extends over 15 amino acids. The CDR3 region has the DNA TGTGCCAGCAGTTCCCACGGGGACACCCAAGAGACCCAGTACTTC. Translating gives CASSSHGDTQETQYF.

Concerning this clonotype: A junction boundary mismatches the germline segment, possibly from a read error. The CDR3 DNA reads TGTGCCAGTAGTTCCCGGGAGGGAGGAGGGGTTTCACCCCACCACTTT. Its protein product is CASSSREGGGVSPHHF. J is TRBJ1-6 and V is TRBV28, with D possibly TRBD1 on 5 matching bases. The CDR3 length is 16 residues. Looked up from germline, CDR1 is MDHEN and CDR2 is SYDVKM.

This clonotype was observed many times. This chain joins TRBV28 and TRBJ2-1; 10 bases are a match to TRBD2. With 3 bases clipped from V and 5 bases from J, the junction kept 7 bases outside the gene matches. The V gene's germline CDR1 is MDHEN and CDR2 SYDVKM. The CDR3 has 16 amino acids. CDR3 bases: TGTGCCAGCAGTTTCCCGGGACTAGCGCCGAACAATGAGCAGTTCTTC. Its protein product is CASSFPGLAPNNEQFF. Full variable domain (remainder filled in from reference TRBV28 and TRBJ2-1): DVKVTQSSRYLVKRTGEKVFLECVQDMDHENMFWYRQDPGLGLRLIYFSYDVKMKEKGDIPEGYSVSREKKERFSLILESASTNQTSMYLCASSFPGLAPNNEQFFGPGTRLTVL.

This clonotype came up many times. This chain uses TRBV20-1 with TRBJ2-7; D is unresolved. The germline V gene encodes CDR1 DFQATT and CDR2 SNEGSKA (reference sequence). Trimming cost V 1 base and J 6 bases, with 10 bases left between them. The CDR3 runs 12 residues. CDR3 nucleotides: TGCAGTGCTAGAGTGCCGCTCGCCGAGCAGTACTTC. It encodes CSARVPLAEQYF.

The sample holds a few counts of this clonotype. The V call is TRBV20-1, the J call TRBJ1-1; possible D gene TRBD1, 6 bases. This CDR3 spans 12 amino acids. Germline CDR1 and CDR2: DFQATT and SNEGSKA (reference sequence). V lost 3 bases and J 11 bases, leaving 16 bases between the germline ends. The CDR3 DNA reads TGCAGTGCTAGTGTGCAGGGGCGCTGGGCTTTCTTT. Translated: CSASVQGRWAFF.